The next 32 T cell receptor beta chains were all read from a single sample in a study of T cells in Graves' hyperthyroidism and ophthalmopathy. TCR beta CDR3 region amplification was performed from RNA transcripts. First-round RT-PCR with HTBI primers amplified the TCR CDR3 region. A single record per CDR3 protein comes from TCRdb applying MiXCR to the multiplex PCR reads. There are around 620,000 distinct CDR3 sequences in the sample; around 45% occur only once, and 15% to 20% lies in the top ten. Sequenced input: peripheral blood or thyroid tissue (not recorded which). The source of these receptors is an adult woman with Graves' disease, either hyperthyroidism or ophthalmopathy (not recorded which).

This clonotype was seen repeatedly, ten times or more. The chain combines TRBV20-1 with TRBJ2-5; D ambiguous. The CDR3 has 13 residues. Germline V gene data show CDR1 as DFQATT and CDR2 as SNEGSKA (reference sequence). Trimming pared 6 bases from V and 5 bases from J, leaving 16 bases between. The CDR3 DNA reads TGCAGTGCCGCCCAACCTCCTGGGGAGACCCAGTACTTC. Amino acids: CSAAQPPGETQYF.

The rearrangement links TRBV6-1 to TRBJ2-5, with a tentative D call TRBD1 (6 bases). The germline V gene encodes CDR1 MNHNS and CDR2 SASEGT. The V gene lost 4 bases and the J gene lost 4 bases, with 13 bases spanning the gap. This CDR3 has 14 amino acids. CDR3 protein: CASSAPGAGETQYF. The CDR3 DNA reads as TGTGCCAGCAGTGCCCCAGGGGCCGGAGAGACCCAGTACTTC.

The chain combines TRBV15 with TRBJ1-1; weak D call: TRBD1 (5 bases). Germline V gives CDR1 LNHNV, CDR2 YYDKDF (reference sequence). The CDR3 sequence is 15 residues long. Between the trimmed V and J ends, which lost 3 bases and 3 bases, there was a span of 14 bases. As DNA, the CDR3 is TGTGCCACCAGCAGCAACAGCGTAGGGGACACTGAAGCTTTCTTT. Its protein is CATSSNSVGDTEAFF.

The V gene is TRBV10-1, the J gene TRBJ2-5, with TRBD2 identical over 8 bases. CDR1 and CDR2 from the germline V gene are WNHNN and SYGVQD (reference sequence). The V gene end was trimmed by 1 base and the J gene end by 4 bases; junction bases not matched to a gene: 2. There are 14 residues in the CDR3. CDR3 in DNA: TGCGCCAGCAGTGAGTACCTAGCGGGAGAGACCCAGTACTTC. Translation: CASSEYLAGETQYF.

The chain combines TRBV10-3 with TRBJ2-2; D unresolved. Per the germline V gene, CDR1 is ENHRY and CDR2 is SYGVKD. Trimming removed 0 bases at V and 11 bases at J, with 7 bases between. This CDR3 is 12 amino acids long. CDR3 sequence: CAISESSDELFF. DNA for the CDR3: TGTGCCATCAGTGAGTCAAGCGATGAGCTGTTTTTT.

The chain uses TRBV7-2 and TRBJ2-5; D possibly corresponds to TRBD1 (5 bases). The ends were cut back, 5 bases at V and 5 bases at J, with 12 bases in the middle. The CDR3 totals 13 residues. CDR1 SGHTA and CDR2 FQGNSA come from the germline V gene. The CDR3 DNA follows: TGTGCCAGCAGCGCCAGGGTGGGGGAGACCCAGTACTTC. Amino acids: CASSARVGETQYF.

This clonotype occurred many times. The V and J genes are TRBV11-3 and TRBJ1-1, with D possibly being TRBD1 (5 bases). Germline lookup yields CDR1 SGHNT and CDR2 YENEEA. The CDR3 length is 15 residues. The V gene lost 1 base and the J gene lost 6 bases, with 15 bases spanning the gap. The CDR3 DNA is TGTGCCAGCAGCTTAGGCGGGGCGCGAGGTGCTGAAGCTTTCTTT. This codes for CASSLGGARGAEAFF.

The V gene is TRBV7-2, the J gene TRBJ1-4, with 10 bases that match TRBD1. The CDR3 contains 16 residues. Germline V gives CDR1 SGHTA, CDR2 FQGNSA. Unmatched junction bases numbered 10, after V lost 5 bases and J lost 7 bases. DNA of the CDR3: TGTGCCAGCAGCCGATCTATGACAGGGGGCACTGAAAAACTGTTTTTT. Encoded protein: CASSRSMTGGTEKLFF.

Ten or more counts support this clonotype. The chain carries TRBV7-9 and TRBJ1-2; 8 bases are shared with TRBD1. The V and J ends lost 5 bases and 0 bases, in that order; junction bases with no gene match: 17. CDR3 length: 19 residues. Per germline, CDR1 SEHNR and CDR2 FQNEAQ (reference sequence). In DNA form, the CDR3 reads TGTGCCAGCAGCGCCAGACCCCGACAGGGGACTAAAGCTAACTATGGCTACACCTTC. Translated, it gives CASSARPRQGTKANYGYTF.

This clonotype was counted ten times or more. This chain uses TRBV6-6 with TRBJ2-7; 9 nucleotides align to TRBD1. This CDR3 is built from 12 residues. J gave up 5 bases and V 7 bases, and 3 bases lay outside the gene matches. Germline values: CDR1 MNHNY, CDR2 SVGAGI (reference sequence). CDR3 in amino acids: CASKRTGDEQYF. DNA for the CDR3: TGTGCCAGCAAGAGGACAGGGGACGAGCAGTACTTC.

For this clonotype: This may be a read error, as it is one base from a much larger clone. J is TRBJ1-2 and V is TRBV12-3 or TRBV12-4; 7 positions agree with TRBD1. CDR3 length equals 15 residues. V lost 4 bases and J lost 4; bases outside the gene matches: 9. The CDR3 spells CASSSVRDSVYGYTF. CDR3 nucleotide sequence: TGTGCCAGCAGTTCGGTTCGGGACAGCGTCTATGGCTACACCTTC.

The CDR3: CASSPRQCSNEKLFF. For the CDR3, the DNA is TGCGCCAGCAGCCCAAGACAATGCTCGAATGAAAAACTGTTTTTT. This chain uses TRBV5-1 with TRBJ1-4; D is undetermined. The CDR3 sequence is 15 residues long. The V end was cut by 4 bases, the J end by 5 bases, with 15 bases between. Looked up from germline, CDR1 is SGHRS and CDR2 is YFSETQ.

Notes on this clonotype: The conserved closing phenylalanine or tryptophan is absent in this CDR3, likely reflecting a read error. It is unclear where the CDR3 begins or ends on the DNA, so no DNA is shown, and the CDR3 is as TCRdb lists it. CDR3 sequence reads: CSGTGGDDY. The chain employs TRBV29-1 and TRBJ1-1; the table's TRBD1 call for D was not verified on the DNA. CDR1 is SQVTM and CDR2 is ANQGSEA in the germline V gene. The CDR3 is 9 residues long, counting both termini.

The chain couples TRBV2 to TRBJ1-5; D is possibly TRBD1 (5 bases). Germline-derived CDR1 and CDR2 are SNHLY and FYNNEI. Between the trimmed V and J ends, which lost 8 bases and 2 bases, there was a span of 19 bases. CDR3 length equals 16 residues. The DNA of the CDR3 is TGTGCCAGCGGGTGGGGCGGCGGGAAGCGCAATCAGCCCCAGCATTTT. Protein product: CASGWGGGKRNQPQHF.

V and J are TRBV29-1 and TRBJ1-1; D might be TRBD1 (5 bases). The V gene lost 4 bases and the J gene lost 11 bases, with 14 bases spanning the gap. The germline CDR1 and CDR2 sequences are SQVTM and ANQGSEA. The CDR3 length is 11 residues. The CDR3 sequence is CSVGRGAAAFF. The CDR3 DNA reads TGCAGCGTTGGTAGGGGTGCGGCGGCTTTCTTT.

The rearrangement links TRBV29-1 to TRBJ1-1, with a tentative D call TRBD1 (5 bases). V lost 4 bases, J lost 2 bases, and 14 bases lay in between. The CDR3 sequence is 14 residues long. Germline CDR1 is SQVTM and CDR2 is ANQGSEA. CDR3 DNA sequence: TGCAGCGTTGTTTGGGGCAGGCCCAACACTGAAGCTTTCTTT. This gives the protein CSVVWGRPNTEAFF.

The chain is built from TRBV30 and TRBJ2-2; D remains unclear. The CDR3 consists of 11 residues. In germline, CDR1 is GTSNPN, CDR2 SVGIG (reference sequence). V was cut by 1 base and J by 4 bases, with 1 base left in between. For the CDR3, the DNA is TGTGCCTGGAGTGCCACCGGGGAGCTGTTTTTT. Protein: CAWSATGELFF.

This clonotype occurred many times. The chain uses TRBV11-2 and TRBJ2-5; TRBD1 matches at 8 bases. Trimming took 4 bases from V and 6 from J; bases not matched to a gene: 7. Germline V CDR1 and CDR2: SGHAT, FQNNGV. This CDR3 is 14 amino acids long. This CDR3 reads CASSSPVRGQTQYF. In DNA, the CDR3 is TGTGCCAGCAGCTCCCCTGTCAGGGGGCAGACCCAGTACTTC.

This clonotype was seen a few times. The V and J genes are TRBV10-3 and TRBJ2-3, with 8 bases aligning to TRBD1. The V gene's germline CDR1 is ENHRY and CDR2 SYGVKD. Trimming took 6 bases from V and 4 from J; bases not matched to a gene: 9. The CDR3 loop spans 15 amino acids. In DNA form, the CDR3 reads TGTGCCATCAGGCCGACGACAGGGGTGGCAGATACGCAGTATTTT. Protein: CAIRPTTGVADTQYF.

This clonotype has only a few counts. This chain links TRBV10-3 with TRBJ1-6; maybe TRBD1 (5 bases). The V end lost 2 bases, the J end lost 7 bases, and 9 bases lay between the germline ends. This CDR3 is 14 amino acids long. The germline V gene encodes CDR1 ENHRY and CDR2 SYGVKD. The CDR3 reads CAISERGTNSPLHF. DNA for the CDR3: TGTGCCATCAGTGAGAGGGGCACCAATTCACCCCTCCACTTT.

A word on this clonotype: No conserved phenylalanine or tryptophan ends this CDR3, so it is likely a read error. The V call is TRBV5-1, the J call TRBJ1-1; D remains ambiguous. This CDR3 has 13 residues. V lost 0 bases to trimming and J lost 0 bases, with 3 bases between them. Germline V CDR1 and CDR2: SGHRS, YFSETQ. CDR3 sequence: CASSLVMNTEAFS. The DNA of the CDR3 is TGCGCCAGCAGCTTGGTAATGAACACTGAAGCTTTCTCT.

This clonotype was counted many times. The V call is TRBV9, the J call TRBJ1-4; 7 positions match TRBD1. Trimming took 3 bases from V and 8 from J; bases not matched to a gene: 7. This CDR3 has 14 amino acids. Germline CDR1 is SGDLS and CDR2 is YYNGEE. Here the CDR3 DNA reads TGTGCCAGCAGCGGACGACAGGGCAGGGAAAAACTGTTTTTT. Protein product: CASSGRQGREKLFF.

At least ten counts were recorded for this clonotype. The rearrangement uses TRBV15 and TRBJ2-6; the D is unclear. Trimming pared 3 bases from V and 2 bases from J, leaving 8 bases between. The CDR3 loop spans 15 amino acids. Per germline, CDR1 LNHNV and CDR2 YYDKDF (reference sequence). CDR3 in amino acids: CATSSGSAGANVLTF. The CDR3 nucleotides read TGTGCCACCAGCAGCGGATCAGCTGGGGCCAACGTCCTGACTTTC.

This clonotype was detected many times. The CDR3 DNA reads as TGCGCCAGCAGCCTTGGACAGGGGGTATCATCCGAGCAGTACTTC. Encoded protein: CASSLGQGVSSEQYF. This chain joins TRBV4-1 and TRBJ2-7; TRBD1 matches at 10 bases. Germline loops: CDR1 MGHRA, CDR2 YSYEKL. CDR3 length equals 15 residues. V lost 4 bases, J lost 6 bases, and 9 bases stayed unmatched.

In its sample, this clonotype was seen many times. This chain links TRBV12-5 with TRBJ1-1, with D perhaps matching TRBD1 (6 bases). The CDR3 runs to 12 residues. Per the germline V gene, CDR1 is LGHNT and CDR2 is FRNRAP. The V gene lost 3 bases and the J gene lost 6 bases, with 8 bases spanning the gap. The CDR3 DNA follows: TGTGCTAGTGGTTTCGGACAGTCTGAAGCTTTCTTT. It translates to CASGFGQSEAFF.

CDR3: CASSRTETSDWANVLTF. CDR3 nucleotide sequence: TGTGCCAGCAGCAGGACAGAGACCTCTGATTGGGCCAACGTCCTGACTTTC. The chain combines TRBV7-9 with TRBJ2-6, with D possibly TRBD1 on 6 matching bases. Trimming stripped 5 bases from V and 5 bases from J, with 19 bases between. CDR3 length: 17 residues. Germline CDR1 is SEHNR and CDR2 is FQNEAQ (reference sequence).

This chain uses TRBV5-1 with TRBJ1-1; unclear D gene. CDR3 length equals 14 residues. V shed 4 bases and J shed 1 base, with 11 bases lying between them. Germline CDR1 and CDR2: SGHRS and YFSETQ. CDR3 nucleotides: TGCGCCAGCAGCCGGGCAGGAAGGAACACTGAAGCTTTCTTT. Encoded protein: CASSRAGRNTEAFF. The entire variable domain, with the rest obtained from reference TRBV5-1 and TRBJ1-1, is as follows: KAGVTQTPRYLIKTRGQQVTLSCSPISGHRSVSWYQQTPGQGLQFLFEYFSETQRNKGNFPGRFSGRQFSNSRSEMNVSTLELGDSALYLCASSRAGRNTEAFFGQGTRLTVV.

J is TRBJ1-1 and V is TRBV10-2; no reliable D call. The germline V gene has CDR1 WSHSY and CDR2 SAAADI. The CDR3 is 14 amino acids. V was pared by 0 bases and J by 4 bases, with 9 bases between. CDR3 DNA: TGCGCCAGCAGTGAGTCGCAGCTAGCCACTGAAGCTTTCTTT. This gives the protein CASSESQLATEAFF.

This clonotype was observed a handful of times. DNA for the CDR3: TGTGCCAGCGGGGGGGAACCAGGCTCTGGAAACACCATATATTTT. Its protein product is CASGGEPGSGNTIYF. The chain couples TRBV5-4 to TRBJ1-3; D perhaps matches TRBD1 (5 bases). The CDR3 has 15 amino acids. V was cut by 7 bases and J by 0 bases, with 14 bases left in between. Germline V gene data show CDR1 as SGHNT and CDR2 as YYREEE (reference sequence). Combining the CDR3 with reference TRBV5-4 and TRBJ1-3 gives the whole variable domain ETGVTQSPTHLIKTRGQQVTLRCSSQSGHNTVSWYQQALGQGPQFIFQYYREEENGRGNFPPRFSGLQFPNYSSELNVNALELDDSALYLCASGGEPGSGNTIYFGEGSWLTVV.

Many counts were recorded for this clonotype. The J gene is TRBJ1-1, the V gene TRBV11-2; D may be TRBD1 (5 bases). Trimming pared 5 bases from V and 0 bases from J, leaving 13 bases between. The germline CDR1 and CDR2 sequences are SGHAT and FQNNGV. This CDR3 contains 15 residues. CDR3 sequence (DNA): TGTGCCAGCAGCCCCCGACAGCTCATGAACACTGAAGCTTTCTTT. The encoded protein is CASSPRQLMNTEAFF.

CDR3 protein: CSAQCRDRNYEQYF. The CDR3 nucleotides read TGCAGTGCCCAATGCCGGGACAGGAACTACGAGCAGTACTTC. The chain is built from TRBV20-1 and TRBJ2-7; TRBD1 matches at 8 bases. The V gene's germline CDR1 is DFQATT and CDR2 SNEGSKA (reference sequence). The CDR3 loop spans 14 amino acids. Trimming cost V 6 bases and J 3 bases; bases outside gene matches: 10.

This clonotype appeared a few times. This chain uses TRBV15 with TRBJ2-7; 7 nucleotides agree with TRBD2. After removal of 3 bases from V and 3 bases from J, the junction contained 8 bases not matched to a gene. The CDR3 is made up of 15 amino acids. Germline CDR1 and CDR2: LNHNV and YYDKDF (reference sequence). The CDR3 DNA reads TGTGCCACCAGCAGCCGAGCGGGACCGCACTACGAGCAGTACTTC. Translating gives CATSSRAGPHYEQYF. The full variable domain, in which reference TRBV15 and TRBJ2-7 provide the parts outside the CDR3, is DAMVIQNPRYQVTQFGKPVTLSCSQTLNHNVMYWYQQKSSQAPKLLFHYYDKDFNNEADTPDNFQSRRPNTSFCFLDIRSPGLGDTAMYLCATSSRAGPHYEQYFGPGTRLTVT.